This TCR beta chain originates from a study of OX40 agonist ivuxolimab in advanced cancers. Study-level background: The study treated patients with ivuxolimab, an agonistic anti-OX40 (CD134) antibody. Study conclusions and caveats: Doses of 0.1 to 3.0 mg/kg were accompanied by clonal expansion of CD4+ and CD8+ blood T cells by week 6. Several nonresponders also turned out to have low normalized T-cell clonal expansion.

Only in-frame clones appear in the TCRdb table, and some are missing; sequencing was by immunoSEQ multiplex PCR. The sample includes tens of thousands of clones, about 92% of them seen just once. Of note for this clone: Its antigen is currently unknown.

Germline values: CDR1 ENHRY, CDR2 SYGVKD. The germline V and J ends were trimmed by 0 bases and 7 bases, with 12 bases remaining between them. CDR3 size: 15 residues. Material: CD4+ or CD8+ T cells sorted from blood, obtained in a trial of the OX40 agonist ivuxolimab. The receptor was isolated from an adult with an advanced solid tumor such as melanoma, head and neck, liver or kidney cancer. The chain uses TRBV10-3 and TRBJ1-4; D call uncertain. The DNA for the CDR3 is TGTGCCATCAGTGAGTCTGGCTCGGAGGGTGAAAAACTGTTTTTT. Protein product: CAISESGSEGEKLFF.